The clone carrying this T cell receptor (beta chain) was counted only a few times. Antigen: not known. A junction end diverges from the germline sequence, so it may reflect a read error. The record originates from a study of CD8 T cells in ankylosing spondylitis. The CDR3 is 16 amino acids. Looked up from germline, CDR1 is DFQATT and CDR2 is SNEGSKA (reference sequence). TCRdb independently ran MiXCR on the 5' RACE reads; one entry per CDR3 protein. The sample yields a few hundred thousand distinct CDR3 sequences, around 17% seen once. Overall study results and limits: What appeared characteristic of ankylosing spondylitis blood was a TCR beta motif of eight highly homologous variants.

The sample comprised blood, either unsorted or a sorted T cell fraction (not recorded which). The sequence was collected from a male donor with ankylosing spondylitis. The rearrangement uses TRBV20-1 and TRBJ1-2; D might be TRBD1 (6 bases). The CDR3 sequence is CCARDVTRGIGYGYTF. Written as DNA, the CDR3 is TGCTGTGCTAGAGATGTCACGAGGGGGATTGGGTATGGCTACACCTTC.